The 10 T cell receptor beta chains below were found in one sample sequenced in a study of T cells after yellow fever vaccination. Via MiXCR, TCRdb re-called the 5' RACE reads, giving one row per CDR3 protein. Of over 45,000 distinct CDR3 sequences in the sample, around 6.1% were seen once. Sample: PBMCs, either bulk or a sorted T-cell subset (CD4+, CD8+, memory, or dextramer-sorted; not recorded which), taken on the day of the yellow fever booster vaccination. These receptors originate from a man between 18 and 29 years old who received the YFV17D yellow fever vaccine.

This clonotype has a count of ten or more. The V call is TRBV29-1, the J call TRBJ2-2; the D is unclear. The CDR3 contains 14 residues. From germline, CDR1 is SQVTM and CDR2 ANQGSEA. The V and J ends lost 6 bases and 2 bases respectively, with 13 bases between them. The CDR3, as DNA: TGCAGCGTGCGGCGAACGGAAAACACCGGGGAGCTGTTTTTT. Protein sequence: CSVRRTENTGELFF.

V and J are TRBV6-5 and TRBJ1-4; D not resolved. The CDR3 sequence is 15 residues long. Germline V gene lookup returns CDR1 MNHEY and CDR2 SVGAGI. Deletions cut 5 bases from V and 8 bases from J, with 18 bases between. CDR3 loop: CASSPAGRIGEKLFF. DNA for the CDR3: TGTGCCAGCAGTCCCGCGGGCCGGATAGGGGAAAAACTGTTTTTT.

Many counts were recorded for this clonotype. The gene calls are TRBV13 and TRBJ2-7; weak D call: TRBD2 (6 bases). This CDR3 is 14 amino acids long. Germline-derived CDR1 and CDR2 are PRHDT and FYEKMQ (reference sequence). V lost 10 bases and J 3 bases, leaving 19 bases between the germline ends. The CDR3 DNA follows: TGTGCCACCGAGGTACGGGGGACCATCTACGAGCAGTACTTC. Its translation: CATEVRGTIYEQYF.

This chain uses TRBV4-3 with TRBJ2-2, with 9 bases lining up with TRBD1. Looked up from germline, CDR1 is LGHNA and CDR2 is YSLEER. There are 19 residues in the CDR3. Losses at the gene ends were 1 base for V and 4 bases for J; bases not matched to a gene: 13. As DNA, the CDR3 is TGCGCCAGCAGCCAAGTCATCAAGAAGGACAGGGGTTCCACCGGGGAGCTGTTTTTT. It yields the protein CASSQVIKKDRGSTGELFF.

The chain employs TRBV7-8 and TRBJ2-3, with TRBD1 matching 11 bases. J lost 2 bases, V lost 8 bases, and 12 bases had no gene match. Germline values: CDR1 SGHVS, CDR2 FQNEAQ. CDR3 length: 17 residues. The CDR3: CASREFMGQGVTDTQYF. In nucleotides, the CDR3 is TGTGCCAGCCGCGAATTTATGGGACAGGGGGTCACAGATACGCAGTATTTT.

Ten or more counts support this clonotype. This chain connects TRBV29-1 to TRBJ2-7; no firm D call. The CDR3 sequence is 13 residues long. Per the germline V gene, CDR1 is SQVTM and CDR2 is ANQGSEA. V shed 2 bases and J shed 0 bases, with 8 bases lying between them. This CDR3 is CSVERANSYEQYF. The CDR3 DNA follows: TGCAGCGTTGAAAGGGCAAACTCCTACGAGCAGTACTTC.

This clonotype was counted at least ten times. The V and J genes are TRBV6-5 and TRBJ2-2; TRBD1 is a possible D gene (5 bases). The germline V and J ends were trimmed by 0 bases and 0 bases, with 8 bases remaining between them. Per germline, CDR1 MNHEY and CDR2 SVGAGI. The CDR3 runs 16 residues. Here the CDR3 reads CASSYSTTANTGELFF. DNA of the CDR3: TGTGCCAGCAGTTACTCGACGACAGCGAACACCGGGGAGCTGTTTTTT.

As regards this clonotype: A much larger clone differs from this one at a single base, so this may be a read error. The CDR3 DNA sequence: TGCAGTGCCTGGGGGTTGATCACTGAAGCTTTCTTT. Translated: CSAWGLITEAFF. The rearrangement joins TRBV20-1 to TRBJ1-1; D may be TRBD1 (5 bases). The CDR3 runs 12 residues. The V end lost 6 bases, the J end lost 4 bases, and 12 bases lay between the germline ends. CDR1 is DFQATT, CDR2 SNEGSKA, per germline (reference sequence).

This clonotype occurred many times. The DNA for the CDR3 is TGTGCCAGCAGCCAGAAACCCGGGCGGTATGGCTACACCTTC. It encodes CASSQKPGRYGYTF. The gene calls are TRBV21-1 and TRBJ1-2; TRBD1, the table's D call, lacks a check against the DNA. TRBV21-1 is given as a pseudogene. The CDR3 consists of 14 residues.

The chain carries TRBV19 and TRBJ1-5; perhaps TRBD1 as D (6 bases). V dropped 9 bases and J dropped 7 bases, with 13 bases sitting between them. Germline CDR1 reads LNHDA; CDR2 reads SQIVND (reference sequence). There are 12 residues in the CDR3. Here the CDR3 reads CASLGGGQPQHF. Written as DNA, the CDR3 is TGTGCCAGCCTGGGGGGCGGACAGCCCCAGCATTTT. The full variable domain, in which reference TRBV19 and TRBJ1-5 provide the parts outside the CDR3, is DGGITQSPKYLFRKEGQNVTLSCEQNLNHDAMYWYRQDPGQGLRLIYYSQIVNDFQKGDIAEGYSVSREKKESFPLTVTSAQKNPTAFYLCASLGGGQPQHFGDGTRLSIL.